These T cell receptor beta chains were read from a single sample in a study of T cell responses to AZD1222 COVID-19 vaccine. Clones were read by immunoSEQ multiplex PCR, and TCRdb kept only the in-frame ones, dropping some. The sample carries 150,000 to 200,000 clones, 88% recorded once. The starting material was peripheral blood, obtained 28 days after the second AZD1222 dose. Every receptor here comes from an adult who received the AZD1222 COVID-19 vaccine. Each CDR3 is given without its conserved first and last residue. A row's size may be missing; if present it is once, few, many or a size class.

v_call	clone_size	j_call	cdr3_aa
TRBV7-7	.	TRBJ1-2	ASSLQGNYGYT
TRBV19	.	TRBJ1-6	ASSSTGGGHSPLH
TRBV5-1	.	TRBJ1-2	ASSLAVASGGNGYT
TRBV5-8	.	TRBJ1-5	ASSLAGTGINQPQH
TRBV5-1	.	TRBJ2-3	ASSSPGLKGTDTQY
TRBV9	once	TRBJ2-1	ASSVQGRSDEQF
TRBV19	.	TRBJ2-6	ASSPILGTGANVLT
TRBV9	.	TRBJ1-1	ASSARDRGAEAF
TRBV10-3	.	TRBJ2-7	AIRTAAGGAYEQY
TRBV28	.	TRBJ2-2	ASRDRDRELF
TRBV28	once	TRBJ1-1	ASRFVTEAF
TRBV11-2	.	TRBJ1-1	ASSQGRQDSEAF
TRBV7-2	once	TRBJ2-3	ASSLRPALGDTQY
TRBV7-2	.	TRBJ2-3	ASSPQRGTDTQY
TRBV9	.	TRBJ2-3	ASSVEVGVDTQY
TRBV9	.	TRBJ2-7	ASSATDRGEQY
TRBV19	few	TRBJ1-1	ASSYRGNTEAF
TRBV7-9	few	TRBJ1-1	ASSRGQGLEAF
TRBV6-6	.	TRBJ1-2	ASSLGVLGYT
TRBV30	.	TRBJ2-7	AWGIGGEQY
TRBV7-6	.	TRBJ2-2	ASSLEASGTGELF
TRBV9	.	TRBJ2-4	ASSDPLWTGVVGQENIQY
TRBV30	.	TRBJ1-5	AWSGLNSNQPQH
TRBV5-1	.	TRBJ1-3	ASSNPVNPDVGNTIY
TRBV2	.	TRBJ2-3	ASNRDSSTDTQY
TRBV27	once	TRBJ2-1	ASSLTGSEQF
TRBV5-8	.	TRBJ2-3	ASSPGSSSTDTQY
TRBV6-2/TRBV6-3	.	TRBJ2-1	ASSYWTSGGLNEQF
TRBV19	.	TRBJ1-5	ASKIDRAENQPQH
TRBV19	.	TRBJ2-7	ASSGQAYEQY
TRBV18	.	TRBJ1-1	ASSLLTGGDTEAF
TRBV6-8	.	TRBJ2-7	ASSPQWFRREQY
TRBV9	.	TRBJ2-1	ASSVAGHNEQF
TRBV19	.	TRBJ2-1	ASSIVAGSGGQGEQF
TRBV19	.	TRBJ2-5	ASSGRREETQY
TRBV6-5	.	TRBJ2-7	ASSYSVGRSYEQY
TRBV13	.	TRBJ2-1	ASSPLGTSPYNEQF
TRBV28	.	TRBJ2-3	ASSFVAGTDTQY
TRBV4-2	.	TRBJ1-2	ASSQDDRAGGYYT
TRBV5-1	.	TRBJ2-3	ASSLERRGGTDTQY
TRBV28	.	TRBJ2-7	ASSLAGGNEQY
TRBV5-1	.	TRBJ2-5	ASRVRQETQY
TRBV24-1	.	TRBJ1-3	ATSASRKGENGNTIY
TRBV10-1	.	TRBJ2-1	ASSESVVRTVSPYNEQF
TRBV7-8	.	TRBJ1-5	ASCSNSNQPQH
TRBV19	few	TRBJ2-1	ASSPDKDNEQF
TRBV5-1	.	TRBJ2-1	ASSLEGLASGNEQF
TRBV5-1	.	TRBJ2-3	ASSGTLTDTQY
TRBV28	few	TRBJ2-7	ASRLQGMREQY
TRBV14	.	TRBJ1-4	ASSRGSFRSDNEKLF
TRBV7-2	few	TRBJ2-7	ASSFLGTDPYEQY
TRBV3-1/TRBV3-2	.	TRBJ2-1	ASSQEGVADNEQF
TRBV30	.	TRBJ1-1	AGQDRSNTEAF
TRBV29-1	.	TRBJ1-4	SALQATNEKLF
TRBV7-2	.	TRBJ1-1	ASSPDGNTEAF
TRBV30	.	TRBJ1-2	AWSTGNYGYT
TRBV20-1	.	TRBJ2-5	SARTEETQY
TRBV6-1	.	TRBJ1-2	ASSELGQRGYT
TRBV6-5	once	TRBJ1-2	ASSYGQDGGYT
TRBV19	.	TRBJ1-5	ASTPGGQGNQPQH